This T cell receptor (beta chain) was sequenced in a study of beta chain features in type 1 diabetes. Study background: All samples combined gave 107,917,701 sorted cells for examination.

This clone turned up a few times. The target antigen is unknown. Findings and limits, study-wide: Compared to healthy donors, patients appeared to have naive, central memory and Treg TCRB repertoires that were more alike. For Type 1 diabetes patients, all four CD4+ subsets carried TCRB CDR3s that were moderately but significantly shorter.

Every isolated RNA sample was fully reverse transcribed, so sequencing captured expressed TCRB transcripts. Generated by immunoSEQ multiplex PCR, the TCRdb table keeps only in-frame clones and is missing some. The repertoire has about 270,000 clones, 14% of them found once; the top ten carry about 0.015%. The germline CDR1 and CDR2 sequences are SGHAT and FQNNGV. The junction had 12 bases not matched to a gene; V was cut back by 10 bases and J by 4 bases. The CDR3 loop spans 15 amino acids. Sample: naive CD4+ T cells from blood. The receptor's source is a man aged 25 to 40 with type 1 diabetes. This sequence joins TRBV11-2 and TRBJ2-2; 7 bases agree with TRBD2. CDR3 in DNA: TGTGCCACCCACCTCGCGGGAGTGGGCACCGGGGAGCTGTTTTTT. It is translated as CATHLAGVGTGELFF.